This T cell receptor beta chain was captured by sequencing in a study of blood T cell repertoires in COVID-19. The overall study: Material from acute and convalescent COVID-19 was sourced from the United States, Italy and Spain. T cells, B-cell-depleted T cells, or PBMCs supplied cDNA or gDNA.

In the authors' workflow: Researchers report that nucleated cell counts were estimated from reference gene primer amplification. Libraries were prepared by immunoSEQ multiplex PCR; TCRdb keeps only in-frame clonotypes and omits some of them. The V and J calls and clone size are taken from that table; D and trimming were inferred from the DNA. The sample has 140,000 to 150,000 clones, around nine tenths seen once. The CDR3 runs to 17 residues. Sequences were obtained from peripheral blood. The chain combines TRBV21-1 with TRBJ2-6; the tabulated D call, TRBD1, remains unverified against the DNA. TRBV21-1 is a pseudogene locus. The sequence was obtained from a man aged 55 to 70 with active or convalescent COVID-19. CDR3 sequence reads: CASGHRDRVSGANVLTF. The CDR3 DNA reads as TGTGCCAGCGGGCACCGGGACAGGGTTTCTGGGGCCAACGTCCTGACTTTC.